This paragraph covers one TCR beta chain sequence. Original methodology: Amplification of reference gene primers was used by the study to estimate nucleated cell counts. The repertoire was sequenced with immunoSEQ multiplex PCR; TCRdb's copy has only in-frame clones and lacks some. V, J and clone size are taken as reported in that table, and D and trimming were inferred from the DNA itself. This sample has 99,000 or so clones; 86% occur once, and the top ten carry around 13%. This entry is derived from a study of blood T cell repertoires in COVID-19. The wider study: Collection of acute and convalescent COVID-19 samples took place in the United States, Italy and Spain. PBMCs, B-cell-depleted T cells, or T cells provided the cDNA or gDNA that made up the material.

The source material was peripheral blood. This sequence originates from a woman aged 55-69 years in a cohort sampled during active or convalescent COVID-19.

The CDR3 reads CASSLGGNTEAFF. CDR3 DNA sequence: TGTGCCAGCAGCTTAGGGGGGAACACTGAAGCTTTCTTT. This chain uses TRBV5-6 with TRBJ1-1; TRBD1 is a possible D gene (6 bases). The CDR3 runs to 13 residues. Germline assignment: CDR1 SGHDT and CDR2 YYEEEE. The ends were cut back, 2 bases at V and 1 base at J, with 6 bases in the middle.